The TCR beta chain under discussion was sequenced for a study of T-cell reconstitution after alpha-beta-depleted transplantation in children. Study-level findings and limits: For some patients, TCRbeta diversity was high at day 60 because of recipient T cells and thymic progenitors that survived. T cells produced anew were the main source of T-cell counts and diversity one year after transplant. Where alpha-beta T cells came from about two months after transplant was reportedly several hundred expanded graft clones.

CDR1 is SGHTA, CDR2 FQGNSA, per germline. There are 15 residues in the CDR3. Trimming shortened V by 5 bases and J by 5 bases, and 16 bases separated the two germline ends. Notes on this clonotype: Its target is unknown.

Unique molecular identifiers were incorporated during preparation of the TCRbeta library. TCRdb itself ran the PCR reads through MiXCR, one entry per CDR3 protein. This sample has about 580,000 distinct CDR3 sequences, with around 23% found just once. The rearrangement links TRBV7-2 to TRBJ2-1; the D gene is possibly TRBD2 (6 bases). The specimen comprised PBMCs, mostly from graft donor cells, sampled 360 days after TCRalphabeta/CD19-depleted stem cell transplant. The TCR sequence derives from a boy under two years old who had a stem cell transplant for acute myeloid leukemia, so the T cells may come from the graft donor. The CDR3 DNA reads TGTGCCAGCAGCCCGGCGGGGTGGCCCAACAATGAGCAGTTCTTC. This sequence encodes CASSPAGWPNNEQFF.